This T cell receptor (beta chain) is from a study of cytomegalovirus exposure and HLA in healthy donors. Sequencing used immunoSEQ multiplex PCR; TCRdb keeps in-frame clones, though not all of them. Among about 330,000 clones listed, about 90% were seen once. Germline-derived CDR1 and CDR2 are MDHEN and SYDVKM. The V end was cut by 4 bases, the J end by 10 bases, with 17 bases between. The CDR3 contains 14 residues. Donors came from a validation cohort of fewer than 150 subjects, distinct from the first 666-subject cohort. The sample taken for sequencing was PBMCs. V and J are TRBV28 and TRBJ2-1; D may be TRBD1 or TRBD2 (5 bases each). The clonotype comes from a woman in her twenties or thirties in good health and CMV-seropositive. For the CDR3, the DNA is TGTGCCAGCAGTTACCCTGGGGGAGCAGCAGAGCAGTTCTTC. Protein sequence: CASSYPGGAAEQFF.